The clone carrying this T cell receptor (beta chain) has a handful of counts. The antigen remains undetermined. The germline gives CDR1 SGHTA, CDR2 FQGNSA. After removal of 5 bases from V and 7 bases from J, the junction contained 6 bases not matched to a gene. The length of the CDR3 is 13 residues. The authors ran a second PCR of about 6 to 11 cycles using a sample-barcoded 5' primer and a J-beta primer mix. Each cDNA molecule carried a tag from a template-switch adaptor that contained 12 random nucleotides. TCRdb re-analysed the 5' RACE reads in MiXCR, keeping a single row per CDR3 protein. The profile covers 1.6 million or so distinct CDR3 sequences, with 30% to 35% appearing a single time and about 11% taken by the ten largest. The entry originates in a study of blood T cells in healthy people across ages. Study at large: About one barcoded beta molecule was captured per two T cells (by template switching).

The study's findings and limits: A roughly linear fall in TCR beta diversity per million T cells was seen with increasing age.

This TCR came from a woman younger than 45 in good health. Input material: blood. This chain links TRBV7-2 with TRBJ1-2; 8 bases agree with TRBD1. The CDR3 here is CASSIIQGGGYTF. In nucleotides, the CDR3 is TGTGCCAGCAGCATTATACAGGGGGGTGGCTACACCTTC.